These T cell receptor beta chains were read from a single sample in a study of PD-1 blockade in classical Hodgkin lymphoma. The repertoire was sequenced with immunoSEQ multiplex PCR; TCRdb's copy has only in-frame clones and lacks some. The table shows 99,000 or so clones, with roughly 90% occurring only once. Sequencing was performed on peripheral blood mononuclear cells (PBMCs), taken before the fourth cycle of nivolumab. These receptors all stem from a human donor with classical Hodgkin lymphoma. CDR3s include the opening cysteine and the closing phenylalanine or tryptophan. Fields, in order: J gene, D gene, V gene, CDR3 length, clone size, CDR3 DNA, CDR3 protein. A D gene is named only where the DNA matches it firmly. The listing skips clone size in some rows; elsewhere it reads once, few, many or a size class.

>TRBJ2-1|NA|TRBV5-4|14|NA
TGTGCCAGCAACCTCTGGGGGACGGGTAATGAGCAGTTCTTC
CASNLWGTGNEQFF
>TRBJ2-3|TRBD2|TRBV15|16|NA
TGTGCCACCAGCATTGAGGGACTAGCGGGAACAGATACGCAGTATTTT
CATSIEGLAGTDTQYF
>TRBJ1-1|TRBD1|TRBV7-8|13|NA
TGTGCCAGCAGGGGACAGGGGGCGGCTGAAGCTTTCTTT
CASRGQGAAEAFF
>TRBJ1-1|TRBD1|TRBV9|15|few
TGTGCCAGCAGCGTAGTGAGCGCAGGGGGCACTGAAGCTTTCTTT
CASSVVSAGGTEAFF
>TRBJ1-2|NA|TRBV7-9|13|few
TGTGCCAGCAGCTTAGGCCTACCCTATGGCTACACCTTC
CASSLGLPYGYTF
>TRBJ1-4|NA|TRBV7-8|14|NA
TGTGCCAGCAGCTTAGAGGGGGGGATCGAAAAACTGTTTTTT
CASSLEGGIEKLFF
>TRBJ1-1|NA|TRBV5-4|13|NA
TGTGCCAGCAGCTTGAGGAGAAACACTGAAGCTTTCTTT
CASSLRRNTEAFF
>TRBJ1-1|NA|TRBV28|14|NA
TGTGCCAGCAACAAGGGACGGTTGAACACTGAAGCTTTCTTT
CASNKGRLNTEAFF
>TRBJ1-1|NA|TRBV12-5|17|NA
TGTGCTAGTGGTTTGGTACACTTATTTTTCGCGGGGTCCGAAGCTTTCTTT
CASGLVHLFFAGSEAFF
>TRBJ2-7|TRBD2|TRBV13|16|NA
TGTGCCAGCAGCTTCTGGACTAGCGGGAGCTCCTACGAGCAGTACTTC
CASSFWTSGSSYEQYF
>TRBJ2-1|NA|TRBV4-1|15|NA
TGCGCCAGCAGTCGGAATTTGGGGGGCGAAAGTGAGCAGTTCTTC
CASSRNLGGESEQFF
>TRBJ2-5|TRBD1|TRBV30|13|NA
TGTGCCGGAGAGACAGGGGCGAAAGAGACCCAGTACTTC
CAGETGAKETQYF
>TRBJ1-2|NA|TRBV5-5|13|once
TGTGCCAGCAGCTTGAGTTTCCGGGGTGGCTACACCTTC
CASSLSFRGGYTF
>TRBJ1-1|NA|TRBV19|14|NA
TGTGCCAGTAGTATAGAGGGACAGAACACTGAAGCTTTCTTT
CASSIEGQNTEAFF
>TRBJ1-2|NA|TRBV27|15|NA
TGTGCCAGCAGTTTAACCGGGAGAAACTATGATGGCTACACCTTC
CASSLTGRNYDGYTF
>TRBJ1-5|TRBD1|TRBV2|13|few
TGTGCCAGCAGTATGACAGGGCTTCAGCCCCAGCATTTT
CASSMTGLQPQHF
>TRBJ2-3|TRBD1|TRBV11-3|16|NA
TGTGCCAGCAGCTGGGGACAGCTCGGTTACACAGATACGCAGTATTTT
CASSWGQLGYTDTQYF
>TRBJ1-1|NA|TRBV5-1|17|once
TGCGCCAGCAGCTTGCAGGCGACACGGGACGGAAACACTGAAGCTTTCTTT
CASSLQATRDGNTEAFF
>TRBJ2-7|TRBD2|TRBV28|16|once
TGTGCCAGCAGTCCATACCCAGGACTAGCGGGCTACGAGCAGTACTTC
CASSPYPGLAGYEQYF
>TRBJ2-7|NA|TRBV5-1|15|NA
TGCGCCAGCAGCTGGGGGACCAACTATGGCTACGAGCAGTACTTC
CASSWGTNYGYEQYF
>TRBJ1-4|NA|TRBV7-8|16|NA
TGTGCCAGCAGCTTATTTTTGTGGACAGCTAATGAAAAACTGTTTTTT
CASSLFLWTANEKLFF
>TRBJ2-5|TRBD1|TRBV28|16|NA
TGTGCCAGCAGTTTATGGATGGGACAGGGGGCTGAGACCCAGTACTTC
CASSLWMGQGAETQYF
>TRBJ2-5|NA|TRBV7-9|13|once
TGTGCCAGCAGCTTCCTACCGCGGGAGACCCAGTACTTC
CASSFLPRETQYF
>TRBJ1-2|TRBD1|TRBV7-9|15|once
TGTGCCAGCAGCCCGACAGGGGATCTAGCTAATGGCTACACCTTC
CASSPTGDLANGYTF
>TRBJ1-1|TRBD1|TRBV6-1|18|NA
TGTGCCAGCAGTGAATCCCGGACAGGTGAGGGGATGAACACTGAAGCTTTCTTT
CASSESRTGEGMNTEAFF
>TRBJ2-3|TRBD2|TRBV5-4|16|NA
TGTGCCAGCAGCAGGGGACTAGCGGGTATTACAGATACGCAGTATTTT
CASSRGLAGITDTQYF